Below, 5 T cell receptor beta chains from the same sample are listed, as sequenced in a study of T-cell reconstitution after alpha-beta-depleted transplantation in children. Preparation of the TCRbeta library was carried out with unique molecular identifiers. TCRdb re-called the PCR reads through MiXCR, storing one row per CDR3 protein. The top ten clones hold about 2.3% of a sample with a few hundred thousand distinct CDR3 sequences, 10% to 13% of them seen once. The sample was PBMCs from the stem cell graft donor, taken from the stem cell graft. The source is a human donor who donated a stem cell graft to a child with acute lymphoblastic leukemia.

This clonotype has ten or more counts. The rearrangement uses TRBV6-2 or TRBV6-3 and TRBJ1-1; D call uncertain. CDR1 is MNHEY, CDR2 SVGEGT, per germline. This CDR3 is 15 amino acids long. Trimming left V 2 bases short and J 5 bases short, with 15 bases between. The CDR3 sequence: CASSYPPGSGTEAFF. The CDR3 coding sequence is TGTGCCAGCAGTTACCCCCCGGGAAGCGGGACTGAAGCTTTCTTT.

In its sample, this clonotype was seen a few times. This chain uses TRBV20-1 with TRBJ1-3; 10 nucleotides match TRBD1. The CDR3 runs to 16 residues. Germline lookup yields CDR1 DFQATT and CDR2 SNEGSKA (reference sequence). After removal of 6 bases from V and 2 bases from J, the junction contained 10 bases not matched to a gene. CDR3 DNA sequence: TGCAGTGCACGGACAGGGGGAGCAAGTGCTGGAAACACCATATATTTT. The encoded protein is CSARTGGASAGNTIYF.

This clonotype occurred a few times. The chain links TRBV12-3 or TRBV12-4 to TRBJ1-5, with D perhaps matching TRBD1 (5 bases). Trimming removed 8 bases from V and 1 base from J, with 9 bases in between. The CDR3 runs 13 residues. In DNA form, the CDR3 reads TGTGCCAGCGGGGCTCAGAGCAATCAGCCCCAGCATTTT. Translation gives CASGAQSNQPQHF.

V and J are TRBV27 and TRBJ2-1; tentative D call: TRBD2 (5 bases). The CDR3 consists of 14 residues. CDR1 is MNHEY and CDR2 is SMNVEV in the germline V gene (reference sequence). Trimming took off 6 bases at V and 8 bases at J, with 17 bases between the two ends. DNA of the CDR3: TGTGCCAGCAGCTTGGTGATTGGAGCGGATGAGCAGTTCTTC. Protein sequence: CASSLVIGADEQFF.

This clonotype was counted between two and nine times. The chain uses TRBV7-9 and TRBJ2-1; 7 bases agree with TRBD1. Germline assignment: CDR1 SEHNR and CDR2 FQNEAQ (reference sequence). The V and J ends lost 5 bases and 4 bases, in that order; junction bases with no gene match: 11. The CDR3 is made up of 16 amino acids. The CDR3 loop is CASSRPRDRPYNEQFF. CDR3 nucleotide sequence: TGTGCCAGCAGCCGACCCCGGGACAGACCTTACAATGAGCAGTTCTTC.